The rows below give T cell receptor beta chains drawn from one sample of a study of shared clonotypes between healthy human individuals. Libraries were prepared by immunoSEQ multiplex PCR; TCRdb keeps only in-frame clonotypes and omits some of them. The sample lists over a million clones, approximately 96% seen once, with 1% to 1.5% in the top ten. Specimen: naive CD4+ T cells sorted from blood. These receptors were taken from a man aged 30 to 45 in good health. CDR3s include the opening cysteine and the closing phenylalanine or tryptophan. D genes are given only for firm matches. Clone size is not always given. Where it is, it says once, few, many or a class for expanded clones.

j_call d_call clone_size v_call cdr3_nt cdr3_aa
TRBJ2-5 . . TRBV27 TGTGCCAGCCGAAAGGGGGAGGAGACCCAGTACTTC CASRKGEETQYF
TRBJ2-7 TRBD2 . TRBV11-3 TGTGCCAGCAGCCATGCTAGCGGGAGGGCCCCCTACGAGCAGTACTTC CASSHASGRAPYEQYF
TRBJ2-1 . once TRBV6-4 TGTGCCAGCAGTGAGGGTTGTGAGCAGTTCTTC CASSEGCEQFF
TRBJ1-1 . . TRBV28 TGTGCCAGCAGACAGAACACTGAAGCTTTCTTT CASRQNTEAFF
TRBJ1-2 . . TRBV5-1 TGCGCCAGCAGCTTGGGGACAGTCGCTGGCTATGGCTACACCTTC CASSLGTVAGYGYTF
TRBJ2-5 . . TRBV19 TGTGCCAGTAGCCGGACAGAAGAGACCCAGTACTTC CASSRTEETQYF
TRBJ1-3 . . TRBV27 TGTGCCAGCAGTTACACAGGGCTAGCTGGAAACACCATATATTTT CASSYTGLAGNTIYF
TRBJ1-1 . . TRBV18 TGTGCCAGCTCACCGATGGACAGAGTATCGGAAGCTTTCTTT CASSPMDRVSEAFF
TRBJ2-7 TRBD2 . TRBV10-3 TGTGCCATCAGCCTAGCGGGAGGGCACTACGAGCAGTACTTC CAISLAGGHYEQYF
TRBJ2-1 . once TRBV5-4 TGTGCCAGCAGCCTGGACTCGAGCTCCTACAATGAGCAGTTCTTC CASSLDSSSYNEQFF
TRBJ1-2 . . TRBV5-1 TGCGCCAGCAGCCGAGAGGCCAGAAGTCTCTATGGCTACACCTTC CASSREARSLYGYTF
TRBJ2-7 . few TRBV5-5 TGTGCCAGCAGCTTGGCCGGGACCTACGAGCAGTACTTC CASSLAGTYEQYF
TRBJ2-7 . . TRBV28 TGTGCCAGCAGTTTTCTACGCAACGGAAGCGGAGCCCACTACGAGCAGTACTTC CASSFLRNGSGAHYEQYF
TRBJ2-7 . . TRBV5-1 TGCGCCAGCAGCTTGCAGGGGCCCGAGCAGTACTTC CASSLQGPEQYF
TRBJ2-5 . . TRBV19 TGTGCCAGTAGTTCATCGACAGGCGGGGAGACCCAGTACTTC CASSSSTGGETQYF
TRBJ2-7 . . TRBV7-2 TGTGCCAGCAGCGTGGGTAGCGGAACCTACGAGCAGTACTTC CASSVGSGTYEQYF
TRBJ2-2 . . TRBV6-1 TGTGCCAGCAGTGACTTTGGCCTAACGAACACCGGGGAGCTGTTTTTT CASSDFGLTNTGELFF
TRBJ1-4 . . TRBV6-1 TGTGCCAGCAGTGAATACCGAAAACTGTTTTTT CASSEYRKLFF
TRBJ2-5 . . TRBV28 TGTGCCAGCAGTTTTGCCGGACAGACCCAAGAGACCCAGTACTTC CASSFAGQTQETQYF
TRBJ1-5 . once TRBV28 TGTGCCAGCAGTTTAGGCGGCAGCAATCAGCCCCAGCATTTT CASSLGGSNQPQHF
TRBJ1-6 TRBD1 once TRBV10-3 TGTGCCATTTCAGGGGGCAGGAACTATAATTCACCCCTCCACTTT CAISGGRNYNSPLHF
TRBJ2-7 TRBD2 . TRBV29-1 TGCAGCGTCCCCGCAGGGACTAGGGATGACGAGCAGTACTTC CSVPAGTRDDEQYF
TRBJ2-7 . . TRBV7-9 TGTGCCAGCAGCTCGCAGGGCAGGAGGTACGAGCAGTACTTC CASSSQGRRYEQYF
TRBJ2-2 . . TRBV5-4 TGTGCCAGCAGCTTACGACTAGAAGGGACCGGGGAGCTGTTTTTT CASSLRLEGTGELFF
TRBJ2-5 . . TRBV9 TGTGCCAGCAGCGTAGATTTGTCTACACAAGAGACCCAGTACTTC CASSVDLSTQETQYF
TRBJ2-1 . . TRBV5-5 TGTGCCAGCAGCTCGGCGGGCGAGGATGAGCAGTTCTTC CASSSAGEDEQFF
TRBJ2-3 . . TRBV28 TGTGCCAGCAGTTTAAACACGGGGGCTCCAGATACGCAGTATTTT CASSLNTGAPDTQYF
TRBJ1-1 . . TRBV18 TGTGCCAGCTCACCGCGGCAGATGAACACTGAAGCTTTCTTT CASSPRQMNTEAFF
TRBJ2-3 . . TRBV7-2 TGTGCCAGCAGTTTTGGTACTAGCACTAGCACAGATACGCAGTATTTT CASSFGTSTSTDTQYF
TRBJ2-3 TRBD1 . TRBV6-5 TGTGCCAGCAGTCGACAGGGGCCCCCAGATACGCAGTATTTT CASSRQGPPDTQYF
TRBJ2-3 . . TRBV10-3 TGTGCCATCAGTAAAGCCGGGACTCGAAGCACAGATACGCAGTATTTT CAISKAGTRSTDTQYF
TRBJ2-2 TRBD2 once TRBV14 TGTGCCAGCAGCCTAGCGGGAGCGAGCACCGGGGAGCTGTTTTTT CASSLAGASTGELFF
TRBJ2-7 TRBD2 . TRBV18 TGTGCCAGCTCACCAGGGACTAGCGGGAGCTACGAGCAGTACTTC CASSPGTSGSYEQYF
TRBJ1-4 . . TRBV18 TGTGCCAGCTCACCCACTTTGGGGCTTACTGAAAAACTGTTTTTT CASSPTLGLTEKLFF
TRBJ2-4 . . TRBV27 TGTGCCAGCAGTTTATCTCAGGGACTAGCCAAAAACATTCAGTACTTC CASSLSQGLAKNIQYF
TRBJ2-7 TRBD2 . TRBV14 TGTGCCAGCAGCCGCATACTAGCGGGCGAACCCTACGAGCAGTACTTC CASSRILAGEPYEQYF
TRBJ2-3 TRBD2 . TRBV19 TGTGCCAGTAGCCTCGACCTTATCCCGGGACTAGCGGGAATTTCTAGCACAGATACGCAGTATTTT CASSLDLIPGLAGISSTDTQYF
TRBJ2-5 . . TRBV5-5 TGTGCCGGCGAACTAAACGGAGAGACCCAGTACTTC CAGELNGETQYF
TRBJ2-5 . . TRBV6-5 TGTGCCAGCAGTCGCCCAGGGGCAACACAAGAGACCCAGTACTTC CASSRPGATQETQYF
TRBJ2-6 . . TRBV11-2 TGTGCCAGCAGCTCCGCTGCTCCCTCTCGGGCCAACGTCCTGACTTTC CASSSAAPSRANVLTF
TRBJ2-3 . . TRBV28 TGTGCCAGCAGTCCTCCGGGGACGGGATTCCCGGTCACAGATACGCAGTATTTT CASSPPGTGFPVTDTQYF
TRBJ2-2 . . TRBV10-3 TGTGCCATCAGTGAGTCGAGGGTATCGAACACCGGGGAGCTGTTTTTT CAISESRVSNTGELFF
TRBJ2-2 TRBD2 . TRBV9 TGTGCCAGCTCCATCCGCGGGAGTGGCACCGGGGAGCTGTTTTTT CASSIRGSGTGELFF
TRBJ2-6 . once TRBV9 TGTGCCAGCAGCCCCCGTGGGAGGGGGGCCAACGTCCTGACTTTC CASSPRGRGANVLTF
TRBJ1-2 TRBD1 . TRBV5-1 TGCGCCAGCAGACCGGACAGGGCCGGACTGCGTGGCTACACCTTC CASRPDRAGLRGYTF
TRBJ2-3 . once TRBV9 TGTGCCAGCAGCGTAGACCTTATGGCGGGATTGCCAGATACGCAGTATTTT CASSVDLMAGLPDTQYF
TRBJ2-1 TRBD2 once TRBV28 TGTGCCAGCCTCGCGGGACTAGCTGCCAATGAGCAGTTCTTC CASLAGLAANEQFF
TRBJ2-7 TRBD1 . TRBV28 TGTGCCAGCTATCGGACAGGGGGTTGGGGCGAGCAGTACTTC CASYRTGGWGEQYF
TRBJ2-5 . . TRBV5-1 TGCGCCAGCAGCGCGACCCCGACAGGCGACGGGACCCAGTACTTC CASSATPTGDGTQYF
TRBJ2-1 . . TRBV18 TGTGCCAGCTCACCCCCGGGCCCCGGGGAGCAGTTCTTC CASSPPGPGEQFF
TRBJ1-3 . . TRBV18 TGTGCCAGCTCACCACGACGTTCAGACGGAAACACCATATATTTT CASSPRRSDGNTIYF
TRBJ2-1 TRBD2 . TRBV5-4 TGTGCCAGCAGACGAGCGGGAGGGAATCCCAATGAGCAGTTCTTC CASRRAGGNPNEQFF
TRBJ2-2 TRBD1 . TRBV29-1 TGCAGCGGCCTCCAGGGGGCCGGGGAGCTGTTTTTT CSGLQGAGELFF
TRBJ2-7 TRBD2 . TRBV18 TGTGCCAGCTCACCAGGTGGCGGGAGAGGGTCCTACGAGCAGTACTTC CASSPGGGRGSYEQYF
TRBJ2-1 . . TRBV18 TGTGCCAGCTCACCAATCAGGGGTAATGAGCAGTTCTTC CASSPIRGNEQFF
TRBJ2-3 . . TRBV6-6 TGTGCCAGCAGATATTCGCGAGGGGGACCAGATACGCAGTATTTT CASRYSRGGPDTQYF
TRBJ2-5 . once TRBV2 TGTGCCAGCAGTCCTAGACTCGGTGAGACCCAGTACTTC CASSPRLGETQYF
TRBJ1-2 . . TRBV2 TGTGCCGGGGTTAGGGAGATCTATGGCTACACCTTC CAGVREIYGYTF
TRBJ1-1 . . TRBV5-1 TGCGCCAGCAGCTTGAACGGGGAAAACACTGAAGCTTTCTTT CASSLNGENTEAFF
TRBJ1-2 . . TRBV10-3 TGTGCCATCAGTGGGGCCAGGGACTATGGCTACACCTTC CAISGARDYGYTF